The 29 T cell receptor beta chains reported below all come from one sample, sequenced in a study of blood T cell repertoires in COVID-19 (dated by TCRdb to 2020 to 2022). Libraries were prepared through the immunoSEQ multiplex PCR assay. TCRdb re-hosts the immuneACCESS table, in-frame sequences only. Its copies lack some clones; in the studies checked, an unresolved V gene accounts for under half of them, and the cause for the rest is not known. Counted in this sample were under 200,000 clones; over 75% of them appeared once. The biggest ten clones account for roughly 5.7% of the sample. Sequenced sample: PBMCs or T cells enriched from blood (not recorded which). These TCRs come from a woman between 40 and 50 years old with acute COVID-19.

This chain joins TRBV5-4 and TRBJ2-5; possibly TRBD2 for D (6 bases). Germline V gene sequence: CDR1 SGHNT, CDR2 YYREEE (reference sequence). The CDR3 length is 13 residues. With 2 bases removed from V and 4 bases from J, the gap between germline ends came to 9 bases. The CDR3 DNA follows: TGTGCCAGCAGCTTTCGGAGGGGAGAGACCCAGTACTTC. As protein: CASSFRRGETQYF.

The genes are TRBV5-4 and TRBJ1-6; 9 bases agree with TRBD1. The trim removed 4 bases at V and 7 bases at J, leaving 9 bases unmatched. Germline values: CDR1 SGHNT, CDR2 YYREEE (reference sequence). This CDR3 spans 16 amino acids. CDR3 DNA: TGTGCCAGCAGCCCCGGTGGGACAGGGAAGAATTCACCCCTCCACTTT. Translating it yields CASSPGGTGKNSPLHF. Complete variable domain (other parts from reference TRBV5-4 and TRBJ1-6): ETGVTQSPTHLIKTRGQQVTLRCSSQSGHNTVSWYQQALGQGPQFIFQYYREEENGRGNFPPRFSGLQFPNYSSELNVNALELDDSALYLCASSPGGTGKNSPLHFGNGTRLTVT.

This rearrangement joins TRBV29-1 to TRBJ2-3; 12 nucleotides match TRBD2. In germline, CDR1 is SQVTM, CDR2 ANQGSEA. The CDR3 spans 14 residues. V dropped 8 bases and J dropped 5; count of bases not matched to a gene: 8. The CDR3 is CSSETGLAGDTQYF. Written as DNA, the CDR3 is TGCAGCTCCGAAACGGGACTAGCGGGAGATACGCAGTATTTT.

This chain joins TRBV4-1 and TRBJ2-1; 9 bases line up with TRBD2. The CDR3 runs 19 residues. From germline, CDR1 is MGHRA and CDR2 YSYEKL. The trim removed 3 bases at V and 7 bases at J, leaving 19 bases unmatched. The CDR3 loop is CASSHLTLSTSGIGNEQFF. In DNA form, the CDR3 reads TGCGCCAGCAGCCACCTCACCCTCTCGACTAGCGGTATTGGGAATGAGCAGTTCTTC.

This clone was seen a single time. This sample also contains other DNA sequences that code for the same CDR3. The chain links TRBV11-2 to TRBJ1-5; D might be TRBD1 (5 bases). Trimming cost V 2 bases and J 2 bases, with 7 bases left between them. The CDR3 loop spans 14 amino acids. The germline CDR1 and CDR2 sequences are SGHAT and FQNNGV. The CDR3 sequence: CASSLTGGNQPQHF. CDR3 sequence (DNA): TGTGCCAGCAGCTTAACAGGTGGCAATCAGCCCCAGCATTTT.

The J gene is TRBJ1-2, the V gene TRBV11-3, with 9 bases aligning to TRBD1. This CDR3 region has 15 residues. Germline CDR1 is SGHNT and CDR2 is YENEEA. J gave up 3 bases and V 5 bases, and 7 bases lay outside the gene matches. The CDR3 nucleotides read TGTGCCAGCAGCCCGGACAGGGGTGCGTACTATGGCTACACCTTC. Its protein product is CASSPDRGAYYGYTF.

This clone was observed a few times. This chain links TRBV24-1 with TRBJ1-5; no firm D call. The CDR3 has 16 residues. V lost 1 base to trimming and J lost 1 base, with 10 bases between them. Germline V gene lookup returns CDR1 KGHDR and CDR2 SFDVKD. The CDR3 loop is CATSDLEGASNQPQHF. Here the CDR3 DNA reads TGTGCCACCAGTGATTTAGAGGGCGCGAGCAATCAGCCCCAGCATTTT.

V is TRBV28 and J is TRBJ1-1; D gene uncertain. V shed 2 bases and J shed 8 bases, with 12 bases lying between them. Looked up from germline, CDR1 is MDHEN and CDR2 is SYDVKM. This CDR3 is 13 amino acids long. The CDR3 reads CASSLRSVREAFF. In nucleotides, the CDR3 is TGTGCCAGCAGTTTACGCTCGGTGAGGGAAGCTTTCTTT.

The J gene is TRBJ2-1, the V gene TRBV7-3; 9 nucleotides line up with TRBD1. Germline CDR1 SGHTA, CDR2 FQGTGA. V shed 6 bases, J shed 7 bases, and the junction held 7 bases outside the gene matches. The CDR3 is 14 residues long. The CDR3 spells CASRLTGGMNEQFF. DNA for the CDR3: TGTGCCAGCAGGTTGACAGGGGGAATGAATGAGCAGTTCTTC.

The chain uses TRBV24-1 and TRBJ2-7, with TRBD1 identical over 7 bases. Germline lookup yields CDR1 KGHDR and CDR2 SFDVKD. The CDR3 totals 17 residues. With V trimmed by 1 base and J by 2 bases, 10 bases remained unmatched. CDR3 sequence reads: CATSDFPSRDRTYEQYF. The CDR3 nucleotides are TGTGCCACCAGTGATTTCCCTTCACGGGACAGAACCTACGAGCAGTACTTC.

Only one count was recorded for this clone. The chain couples TRBV5-6 to TRBJ2-7; 7 bases agree with TRBD1. The CDR3 runs 13 residues. The germline gives CDR1 SGHDT, CDR2 YYEEEE. The V gene end was trimmed by 6 bases and the J gene end by 6 bases; junction bases not matched to a gene: 9. The CDR3 nucleotides are TGTGCCAGCACGAGGGGGCGATGGTCCGAGCAGTACTTC. Protein: CASTRGRWSEQYF. The whole variable domain, remainder taken from reference TRBV5-6 and TRBJ2-7, is DAGVTQSPTHLIKTRGQQVTLRCSPKSGHDTVSWYQQALGQGPQFIFQYYEEEERQRGNFPDRFSGHQFPNYSSELNVNALLLGDSALYLCASTRGRWSEQYFGPGTRLTVT.

The J gene is TRBJ1-2, the V gene TRBV14; D perhaps matches TRBD1 (6 bases). V was trimmed by 2 bases and J by 4 bases, leaving 20 bases between them. The CDR3 covers 17 residues. CDR1 and CDR2 (germline): SGHDN, FVKESK. The CDR3 loop is CASSQIPGRGRGYGYTF. The CDR3 DNA reads TGTGCCAGCAGCCAAATTCCGGGGAGGGGCAGGGGCTATGGCTACACCTTC.

The gene calls are TRBV2 and TRBJ2-1; tentatively, D is TRBD1 (6 bases). V lost 6 bases and J lost 8, with 11 bases in between. Germline V gives CDR1 SNHLY, CDR2 FYNNEI. This CDR3 has 12 amino acids. DNA for the CDR3: TGTGCCAGCAGGGAACAGGGCGATGAGCAGTTCTTC. This translates into CASREQGDEQFF.

The chain is built from TRBV27 and TRBJ2-1; TRBD2 matches 14 bases. The CDR3 runs 22 residues. With V trimmed by 6 bases and J by 0 bases, 19 bases remained unmatched. Germline-derived CDR1 and CDR2 are MNHEY and SMNVEV (reference sequence). CDR3 bases: TGTGCCAGCAGCCCAAGACCACCGGGACTAGCGGGAGAGGCTCTCTCCTACAATGAGCAGTTCTTC. It is translated as CASSPRPPGLAGEALSYNEQFF.

V and J are TRBV11-2 and TRBJ1-1; no reliable D call. Trimming left V 5 bases short and J 2 bases short, with 6 bases between. The CDR3 consists of 12 residues. In germline, CDR1 is SGHAT, CDR2 FQNNGV. CDR3 region: CASSLTNTEAFF. The CDR3 coding sequence is TGTGCCAGCAGCCTCACAAACACTGAAGCTTTCTTT.

This clone was seen a single time. CDR3 in amino acids: CASSQAKYEQYF. CDR3 in DNA: TGTGCCAGCAGCCAAGCTAAATACGAGCAGTACTTC. The chain combines TRBV3-1 (or the pseudogene TRBV3-2) with TRBJ2-7; D is ambiguous. The germline V gene has CDR1 LGHDT and CDR2 YNNKEL (reference sequence). The CDR3 contains 12 residues. Between the trimmed V and J ends, which lost 1 base and 4 bases, there was a span of 5 bases.

V gene TRBV6-5 combines with J gene TRBJ1-2, with TRBD1 as a possible D gene (6 bases). Germline CDR1 reads MNHEY; CDR2 reads SVGAGI. The CDR3 loop spans 13 amino acids. V dropped 6 bases and J dropped 6 bases, with 14 bases sitting between them. The CDR3 spells CASRTGGRNGYTF. The DNA of the CDR3 is TGTGCCAGCAGGACAGGTGGGCGGAATGGCTACACCTTC.

V gene TRBV7-6 combines with J gene TRBJ2-5, with TRBD2 matching 11 bases. The germline V gene has CDR1 SGHVS and CDR2 FNYEAQ. V was clipped by 1 base and J by 0 bases; unmatched bases: 7. The CDR3 totals 18 residues. Here the CDR3 reads CASSLEYRTSGHQETQYF. The CDR3 DNA follows: TGTGCCAGCAGCTTAGAATACCGGACTAGCGGGCACCAAGAGACCCAGTACTTC.

This clone was seen a few times. The chain couples TRBV24-1 to TRBJ2-7; TRBD2 matches 9 bases. The germline V gene encodes CDR1 KGHDR and CDR2 SFDVKD. The CDR3 is 16 residues long. The junction had 4 bases not matched to a gene; V was cut back by 2 bases and J by 0 bases. Written as DNA, the CDR3 is TGTGCCACCAGTGATTGGTTGGGACTAGCCTCCTACGAGCAGTACTTC. This encodes CATSDWLGLASYEQYF.

With regard to this clone: The same CDR3 is also encoded by other DNA sequences in this sample. The chain has TRBV10-3 and TRBJ1-3; D may be TRBD1 (5 bases). The CDR3 has 15 amino acids. V was clipped by 0 bases and J by 0 bases, with 6 bases between them. Germline V gives CDR1 ENHRY, CDR2 SYGVKD. The CDR3 loop is CAISESGGSGNTIYF. Written as DNA, the CDR3 is TGTGCCATCAGTGAGTCGGGGGGCTCTGGAAACACCATATATTTT.

V usage is TRBV27 and J usage is TRBJ1-2; the match to TRBD1 covers 7 bases. The trim removed 3 bases at V and 4 bases at J, leaving 2 bases unmatched. The CDR3 length is 13 residues. Germline values: CDR1 MNHEY, CDR2 SMNVEV (reference sequence). In nucleotides, the CDR3 is TGTGCCAGCAGTTTCCGACAGGGCTATGGCTACACCTTC. Protein: CASSFRQGYGYTF.

The V and J genes are TRBV19 and TRBJ2-3; 10 positions agree with TRBD2. V gave up 8 bases and J gave up 4 bases; unmatched junction bases: 12. Germline V gives CDR1 LNHDA, CDR2 SQIVND (reference sequence). The CDR3 is 16 residues long. For the CDR3, the DNA is TGTGCCAGTTCTCCCCTTCTAGCGGGAGCCTCAGATACGCAGTATTTT. It is translated as CASSPLLAGASDTQYF.

J is TRBJ2-5 and V is TRBV3-1 (or the pseudogene TRBV3-2); 8 bases line up with TRBD1. V lost 5 bases to trimming and J lost 2 bases; unmatched junction nucleotides: 4. Per germline, CDR1 LGHDT and CDR2 YNNKEL (reference sequence). The CDR3 runs to 14 residues. The CDR3 sequence: CASSNRQGQETQYF. The CDR3 bases are TGTGCCAGCAGCAATCGACAGGGGCAAGAGACCCAGTACTTC.

The chain recombines TRBV2 with TRBJ2-7; 9 bases agree with TRBD1. Germline assignment: CDR1 SNHLY and CDR2 FYNNEI. The V and J ends lost 5 bases and 5 bases, in that order; junction bases with no gene match: 10. This CDR3 is 15 amino acids long. In nucleotides, the CDR3 is TGTGCCAGCAGTCGGACCCCGGGACAGGGTAACGAGCAGTACTTC. Translating gives CASSRTPGQGNEQYF.

The rearrangement joins TRBV9 to TRBJ2-3; TRBD2 matches at 12 bases. V was clipped by 0 bases and J by 6 bases; unmatched bases: 8. Germline V CDR1 and CDR2: SGDLS, YYNGEE. CDR3 length: 17 amino acids. CDR3 DNA: TGTGCCAGCAGCGTAGAATTGGCTAGCGGGAGGGCCGATACGCAGTATTTT. Its protein is CASSVELASGRADTQYF.

The V call is TRBV5-1, the J call TRBJ1-2, with 12 bases fitting TRBD1. This CDR3 contains 17 residues. Germline CDR1 and CDR2: SGHRS and YFSETQ. The V gene end was trimmed by 3 bases and the J gene end by 4 bases; junction bases not matched to a gene: 10. CDR3 protein: CASSSGQGAYDRYGYTF. CDR3 in DNA: TGCGCCAGCAGCTCGGGACAGGGGGCTTATGACCGCTATGGCTACACCTTC. The full variable domain, with the rest looked up from reference TRBV5-1 and TRBJ1-2, is KAGVTQTPRYLIKTRGQQVTLSCSPISGHRSVSWYQQTPGQGLQFLFEYFSETQRNKGNFPGRFSGRQFSNSRSEMNVSTLELGDSALYLCASSSGQGAYDRYGYTFGSGTRLTVV.

This clone was seen only once. The J gene is TRBJ2-3, the V gene TRBV7-9; 7 bases are shared with TRBD2. Germline assignment: CDR1 SEHNR and CDR2 FQNEAQ (reference sequence). V dropped 5 bases and J dropped 2; count of bases not matched to a gene: 7. This CDR3 has 15 residues. CDR3 loop: CASSGRGLPTDTQYF. In nucleotides, the CDR3 is TGTGCCAGCAGCGGCCGGGGACTACCCACAGATACGCAGTATTTT.

This clone was seen once. The rearrangement joins TRBV19 to TRBJ2-7; D is possibly TRBD2 (6 bases). Trimming took off 3 bases at V and 6 bases at J, with 15 bases between the two ends. Germline CDR1 is LNHDA and CDR2 is SQIVND (reference sequence). The CDR3 consists of 14 residues. The CDR3 reads CASSIFSGAGEQYF. DNA for the CDR3: TGTGCCAGTAGTATTTTCTCGGGAGCCGGCGAGCAGTACTTC.

The chain carries TRBV27 and TRBJ2-2; D gene unclear. In germline, CDR1 is MNHEY, CDR2 SMNVEV (reference sequence). The CDR3 has 12 residues. The V end was cut by 6 bases, the J end by 6 bases, with 8 bases between. Here the CDR3 reads CASSPQSGELFF. In DNA, the CDR3 is TGTGCCAGCAGCCCCCAGTCCGGGGAGCTGTTTTTT.